The subject of this entry is one T cell receptor (beta chain). Its antigen is unknown. Germline V gene data show CDR1 as SGHTA and CDR2 as FQGNSA. The CDR3 is made up of 15 amino acids. With 3 bases removed from V and 11 bases from J, the gap between germline ends came to 22 bases. Amplification of TCR beta CDR3 regions was performed using RNA transcripts as template. Primed by the HTBI set, a first-round RT-PCR was run on the TCR CDR3. In TCRdb, the multiplex PCR reads were re-called with MiXCR into one record per CDR3 protein. Of about 570,000 distinct CDR3 sequences in the sample, 13% to 15% are singletons; the top ten hold around 13%. The data originate from a study of T cells in Graves' hyperthyroidism and ophthalmopathy. Study-level information: Before any treatment, at initial diagnosis, peripheral blood was collected.

Overall study results and limits: Ophthalmopathy was predicted by the model a median of approximately 6 months ahead of onset. From stable hyperthyroidism, ophthalmopathy was set apart by a 13 V-J model. Also found in blood were most expanded thyroid clonotypes above 0.001.

This chain connects TRBV7-2 to TRBJ1-2, with a tentative D call TRBD1 (5 bases). The sequence derives from a woman aged 40 to 50 with Graves' hyperthyroidism. Source material: blood. CDR3 loop: CASSFTEKGRPGYTF. CDR3 in DNA: TGTGCCAGCAGCTTCACAGAAAAGGGGAGGCCGGGTTACACCTTC.